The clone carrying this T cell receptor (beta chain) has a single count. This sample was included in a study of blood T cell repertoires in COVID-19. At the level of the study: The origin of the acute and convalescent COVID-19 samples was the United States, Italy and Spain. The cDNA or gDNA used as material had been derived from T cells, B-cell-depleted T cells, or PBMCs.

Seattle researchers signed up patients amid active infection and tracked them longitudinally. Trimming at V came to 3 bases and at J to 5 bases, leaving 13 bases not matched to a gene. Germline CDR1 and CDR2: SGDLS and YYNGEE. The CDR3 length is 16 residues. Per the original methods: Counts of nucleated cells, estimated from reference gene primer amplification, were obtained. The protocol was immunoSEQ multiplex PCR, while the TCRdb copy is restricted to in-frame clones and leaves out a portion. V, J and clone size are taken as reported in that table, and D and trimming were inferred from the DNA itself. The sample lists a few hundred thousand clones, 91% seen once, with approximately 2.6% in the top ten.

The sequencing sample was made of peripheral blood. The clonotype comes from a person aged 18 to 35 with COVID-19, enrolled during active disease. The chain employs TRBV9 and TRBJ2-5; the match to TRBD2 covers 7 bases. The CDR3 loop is CASSADSWGGPETQYF. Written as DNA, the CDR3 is TGTGCCAGCAGCGCCGACTCGTGGGGAGGGCCGGAGACCCAGTACTTC.